These 3 T cell receptor beta chains came from one sample sequenced in a study of CD8 T cells in ankylosing spondylitis. One entry per CDR3 protein, called by TCRdb with MiXCR from the 5' RACE reads. The sample yields 300,000 to 400,000 distinct CDR3 sequences, about 20% seen once. Sequenced material: blood, either unsorted or a sorted T cell fraction (not recorded which). Receptors were obtained from a male donor with ankylosing spondylitis or in good health (not recorded which).

This clonotype was recorded a few times. The genes are TRBV29-1 and TRBJ2-6; D remains ambiguous. Trimming stripped 5 bases from V and 4 bases from J, with 9 bases between. The CDR3 is 13 amino acids. CDR1 SQVTM and CDR2 ANQGSEA come from the germline V gene. This CDR3 reads CSVLGWGANVLTF. The DNA for the CDR3 is TGCAGCGTTTTGGGTTGGGGGGCCAACGTCCTGACTTTC.

CDR3 DNA sequence: TGTGCCAGCAGCTTAGATGGAAACAATGAGCAGTTCTTC. This translates into CASSLDGNNEQFF. The chain couples TRBV11-2 to TRBJ2-1; D ambiguous. The CDR3 loop spans 13 amino acids. The germline CDR1 and CDR2 sequences are SGHAT and FQNNGV. Trimming took off 0 bases at V and 5 bases at J, with 5 bases between the two ends. Complete variable domain (other parts from reference TRBV11-2 and TRBJ2-1): EAGVAQSPRYKIIEKRQSVAFWCNPISGHATLYWYQQILGQGPKLLIQFQNNGVVDDSQLPKDRFSAERLKGVDSTLKIQPAKLEDSAVYLCASSLDGNNEQFFGPGTRLTVL.

The chain links TRBV5-5 to TRBJ2-1; 10 bases map to TRBD1. This CDR3 contains 15 residues. The germline V gene has CDR1 SGHKS and CDR2 YYEKEE (reference sequence). V gave up 3 bases and J gave up 6 bases; unmatched junction bases: 6. The CDR3 nucleotides read TGTGCCAGCAGCTCCCCCGGGACAGGGGCCAATGAGCAGTTCTTC. Encoded protein: CASSSPGTGANEQFF.